The entry that follows covers one T cell receptor (beta chain) sequence. Its antigen specificity is not known. No much larger clone exists at a distance of one base, and base qualities are not known. Via the germline V gene, CDR1 is MNHEY and CDR2 SVGAGI. V and J lose 5 bases and 2 bases, and a span of 10 bases separates them. Inclusive of the bounding cysteine and phenylalanine, the CDR3 is 13 residues long. The DNA shown is the 39-base CDR3, in frame from base 1. The data belong to a study of blood T cell repertoires in COVID-19 (dated by TCRdb to about 2020). As for the study more broadly: Samples covering the acute and convalescent phases of COVID-19 were provided by collaborators in the United States, Italy and Spain. The samples were drawn from two sources: the first 160 participants of the ongoing ImmuneRACE study, and some 1,300 subjects contributed by 6 global collaborators. HLA class I and class II types, where available, came from metadata supplied by the sample provider rather than from assay-based typing. A freely available public database, intended as a resource for researchers studying the immune response to SARS-CoV-2, is where the repertoires were released. The prospective study material was composed of cDNA or gDNA derived from T cells, B-cell-depleted T cells, or PBMCs. Sample metadata almost always included a de-identified subject ID, COVID-19 status, age in years and sex. Subjects who had been exposed to COVID-19, were actively infected with it, or had recovered from it provided the deeply sampled blood TCRbeta repertoires that made up the dataset.

The collaborating institutions used their own protocols to collect whole blood in K2EDTA tubes. For TCRbeta analysis, collaborators shipped samples as frozen whole blood, isolated PBMCs, or DNA extracted from either of those sample types. TCRbeta CDR3 regions were amplified from genomic DNA using the immunoSEQ Assay, a bias-controlled multiplex PCR. The published analysis was carried out like this. The number of nucleated cells in each sample was estimated from the amplification of reference gene primers within the assay. To quantify the absolute abundance of each unique TCRbeta CDR3 rearrangement, sequence reads were collapsed and filtered. Productive Simpson clonality was computed per sample as the square root of Simpson's diversity index over productive rearrangements. Sourced from immuneACCESS, this table was stored by TCRdb with only in-frame sequences that have V and J called. A share of the clones is absent; for the studies checked, an unresolved V gene accounts for under half, and the remainder has no known explanation. V and J calls and clone size are those listed in that table; D and trimming were worked out from the DNA. The table for this sample lists hundreds of thousands of clones; around four fifths of them were counted only once. The top ten hold just under 20% of the sample.

Beyond this particular receptor, the publication reports: Clinical and demographic metadata were provided uncurated, with the amount varying by source and participant.

The receptor's source is a man aged 30 to 45 with active or convalescent COVID-19. Recombination linked TRBV6-5 to TRBJ2-7, with a weak D call of TRBD2 (7 bases match). What was sequenced was peripheral blood. The DNA sequence is as follows: TGTGCCAGCAGTCAGGGGACTACCTACGAGCAGTACTTC. It codes for CASSQGTTYEQYF.